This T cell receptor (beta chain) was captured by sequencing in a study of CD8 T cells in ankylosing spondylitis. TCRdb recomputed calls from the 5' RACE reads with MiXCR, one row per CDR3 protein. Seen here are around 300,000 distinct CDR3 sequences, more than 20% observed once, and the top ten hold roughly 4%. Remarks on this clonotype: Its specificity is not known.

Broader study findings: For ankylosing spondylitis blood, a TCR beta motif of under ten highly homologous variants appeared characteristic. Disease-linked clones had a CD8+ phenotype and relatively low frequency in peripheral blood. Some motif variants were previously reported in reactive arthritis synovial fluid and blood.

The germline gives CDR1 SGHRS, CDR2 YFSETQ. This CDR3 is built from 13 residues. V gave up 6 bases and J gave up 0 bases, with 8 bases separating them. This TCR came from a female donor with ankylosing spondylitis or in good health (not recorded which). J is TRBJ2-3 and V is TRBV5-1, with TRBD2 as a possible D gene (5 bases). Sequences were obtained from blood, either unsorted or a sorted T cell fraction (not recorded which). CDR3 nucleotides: TGCGCCAGCACGAGGGCGAGCACAGATACGCAGTATTTT. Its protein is CASTRASTDTQYF.